Listed below are T cell receptor beta chains from one sample, sequenced in a study of read filtering for tumor transcriptome and immune sequencing. TCRdb passed the reads through MiXCR, listing each CDR3 protein once. The table has 100,000 to 150,000 distinct CDR3 sequences, 10% to 15% seen once. Sequencing input: a population of CD138-negative cells sorted from bone marrow. These receptors all stem from a donor aged 40 or over with multiple myeloma. Both conserved end residues are trimmed from each CDR3. The order of the fields is CDR3 protein, V gene, D gene, J gene. D genes are given only for firm matches.

CDR3: ASSRDDQETQY
V: TRBV5-1
D: -
J: TRBJ2-5

CDR3: ASSPRDGSNYGYT
V: TRBV4-2
D: -
J: TRBJ1-2

CDR3: ASSLALGDNEQF
V: TRBV7-2
D: -
J: TRBJ2-1

CDR3: ASSFRLTVRDQPQH
V: TRBV6-1
D: -
J: TRBJ1-5

CDR3: ASSSGNTEAF
V: TRBV12-3/TRBV12-4
D: -
J: TRBJ1-1

CDR3: ASSLTALGTYNEQF
V: TRBV7-9
D: -
J: TRBJ2-1

CDR3: ASRLGTEAF
V: TRBV7-9
D: -
J: TRBJ1-1

CDR3: AISDGGAQETQY
V: TRBV10-3
D: -
J: TRBJ2-5

CDR3: ASSPGWEQY
V: TRBV28
D: -
J: TRBJ2-7

CDR3: ASSSQSDLTDTQY
V: TRBV19
D: -
J: TRBJ2-3

CDR3: SARDARAIYDQPQH
V: TRBV20-1
D: -
J: TRBJ1-5

CDR3: ASSLVGTLSHEQF
V: TRBV5-1
D: -
J: TRBJ2-1

CDR3: ASTDRGPGNTIY
V: TRBV5-6
D: TRBD1
J: TRBJ1-3

CDR3: ASSPPGVAEAY
V: TRBV18
D: -
J: TRBJ1-1

CDR3: AITFSSYNDQF
V: TRBV2
D: -
J: TRBJ2-1

CDR3: ASSQAGLWSGQGATSGAGELF
V: TRBV4-1
D: TRBD1
J: TRBJ2-2

CDR3: ASSRQENQPQH
V: TRBV12-3/TRBV12-4
D: -
J: TRBJ1-5

CDR3: SAQENTEAF
V: TRBV20-1
D: -
J: TRBJ1-1

CDR3: ASSDGVSSYNEQF
V: TRBV15
D: -
J: TRBJ2-1

CDR3: ATSDKYEQF
V: TRBV24-1
D: -
J: TRBJ2-1

CDR3: ASSLTLEGTDTQY
V: TRBV7-2
D: -
J: TRBJ2-3

CDR3: SVKAGVRETQY
V: TRBV29-1
D: TRBD2
J: TRBJ2-5

CDR3: ASSHGTGDNEQF
V: TRBV5-1
D: -
J: TRBJ2-1

CDR3: SVVGRAGLAGVEQY
V: TRBV29-1
D: TRBD2
J: TRBJ2-7

CDR3: SARVPEFNYGYT
V: TRBV20-1
D: -
J: TRBJ1-2